This is a list of T cell receptor beta chains from one sample in a study of Ad26.COV2.S vaccination and SARS-CoV-2 variants. Only in-frame clones appear in the TCRdb table, and some are missing; sequencing was by immunoSEQ multiplex PCR. The sample lists around 340,000 clones, about 88% occurring once. The sequenced sample was peripheral blood, obtained in a trial of Ad26.COV2.S vaccine versus placebo. These TCRs come from a person between 18 and 60 years old who received the Ad26.COV2.S COVID-19 vaccine or a placebo. The CDR3 runs from the conserved cysteine through the conserved F or W. Each record gives: V gene, J gene, CDR3 length, CDR3 protein.

V: TRBV9
J: TRBJ2-1
length: 11
CDR3: CASSSQGGQFF

V: TRBV29-1
J: TRBJ1-2
length: 11
CDR3: CSGSQGNGYTF

V: TRBV27
J: TRBJ1-2
length: 13
CDR3: CASSLRDRGGYTF

V: TRBV9
J: TRBJ1-3
length: 16
CDR3: CASSGPGLNSGNTIYF

V: TRBV30
J: TRBJ1-2
length: 12
CDR3: CAWSGRNYGYTF

V: TRBV5-4
J: TRBJ2-7
length: 15
CDR3: CASSLEGGRRYEQYF

V: TRBV6-6
J: TRBJ2-5
length: 13
CDR3: CASSYVHLETQYF

V: TRBV9
J: TRBJ2-3
length: 14
CDR3: CASSVVGALDTQYF

V: TRBV6-4
J: TRBJ2-1
length: 15
CDR3: CASSAIRGAYNEQFF

V: TRBV12-5
J: TRBJ1-3
length: 14
CDR3: CASGPAPSGNTIYF

V: TRBV27
J: TRBJ2-7
length: 12
CDR3: CASSGRQYEQYF

V: TRBV9
J: TRBJ2-3
length: 13
CDR3: CASSVPNTDTQYF

V: TRBV19
J: TRBJ2-2
length: 14
CDR3: CASSMDYNTGELFF

V: TRBV11-2
J: TRBJ2-7
length: 16
CDR3: CASSPPPDSEYYEQYF

V: TRBV5-1
J: TRBJ1-1
length: 14
CDR3: CASNTGGRDTEAFF

V: TRBV11-2
J: TRBJ1-1
length: 14
CDR3: CASSLGPGGTEAFF

V: TRBV5-4
J: TRBJ1-1
length: 12
CDR3: CASKGMNTEAFF

V: TRBV30
J: TRBJ1-2
length: 10
CDR3: CAWGGNGYTF

V: TRBV11-2
J: TRBJ2-7
length: 13
CDR3: CASSSPDMYEQYF

V: TRBV7-9
J: TRBJ1-2
length: 14
CDR3: CASSLGGGVYGYTF

V: TRBV7-2
J: TRBJ2-3
length: 15
CDR3: CASSLIGATTDTQYF

V: TRBV7-3
J: TRBJ2-1
length: 16
CDR3: CASSSIPSVRYNEQFF

V: TRBV6-4
J: TRBJ2-2
length: 13
CDR3: CASSEGNTGELFF

V: TRBV30
J: TRBJ2-7
length: 13
CDR3: CAWSILTTYEQYF

V: TRBV3-1/TRBV3-2
J: TRBJ1-1
length: 15
CDR3: CASSPPSSRNTEAFF

V: TRBV7-3
J: TRBJ2-5
length: 14
CDR3: CASSQGGRGETQYF

V: TRBV6-5
J: TRBJ2-2
length: 14
CDR3: CASSPGGEVGELFF

V: TRBV7-6
J: TRBJ2-2
length: 15
CDR3: CASSASGETAGELFF

V: TRBV18
J: TRBJ2-7
length: 15
CDR3: CASSPEVNRAYEQYF

V: TRBV6-5
J: TRBJ2-5
length: 13
CDR3: CATQRGDQETQYF

V: TRBV29-1
J: TRBJ2-3
length: 18
CDR3: CSVNKRRGSGRSADTQYF

V: TRBV29-1
J: TRBJ1-2
length: 11
CDR3: CSAVFSYGYTF

V: TRBV7-2
J: TRBJ1-1
length: 13
CDR3: CASQDKTRREAFF

V: TRBV27
J: TRBJ1-1
length: 14
CDR3: CASSLGGSGTEAFF

V: TRBV28
J: TRBJ1-1
length: 14
CDR3: CASRTQGFNTEAFF

V: TRBV11-1
J: TRBJ2-1
length: 14
CDR3: CASSLDDYTMREFF

V: TRBV10-2
J: TRBJ2-1
length: 17
CDR3: CASSEWGSPEQNNEQFF

V: TRBV9
J: TRBJ1-3
length: 17
CDR3: CASSSPPDDRSGNTIYF

V: TRBV3-1/TRBV3-2
J: TRBJ2-7
length: 14
CDR3: CASTRKGTENEQYF

V: TRBV10-3
J: TRBJ2-7
length: 15
CDR3: CAISSQGRISYEQYF

V: TRBV19
J: TRBJ1-2
length: 14
CDR3: CASRPPGQGYGYTF

V: TRBV18
J: TRBJ2-2
length: 18
CDR3: CASSPFPPGQGNTGELFF

V: TRBV28
J: TRBJ2-1
length: 12
CDR3: CASRPGSDEQFF

V: TRBV23-1
J: TRBJ1-5
length: 18
CDR3: CASSPLRPGGRGNQPQHF

V: TRBV4-2
J: TRBJ2-1
length: 15
CDR3: CASSQDEGGRVEQFF

V: TRBV28
J: TRBJ1-5
length: 16
CDR3: CASSAWDRGWGQPQHF

V: TRBV4-3
J: TRBJ2-3
length: 19
CDR3: CASSQDELAGDPSTDTQYF

V: TRBV6-2/TRBV6-3
J: TRBJ1-5
length: 15
CDR3: CASSYGVFSNQPQHF

V: TRBV5-4
J: TRBJ2-1
length: 15
CDR3: CASSLRSPSYNEQFF

V: TRBV11-3
J: TRBJ2-5
length: 15
CDR3: CASSLDGQEQETQYF

V: TRBV27
J: TRBJ2-1
length: 15
CDR3: CASSLRRNPNNEQFF

V: TRBV11-2
J: TRBJ1-4
length: 15
CDR3: CASSSRDRGQEKLFF

V: TRBV6-5
J: TRBJ1-5
length: 14
CDR3: CASKGSFSNQPQHF

V: TRBV27
J: TRBJ1-5
length: 15
CDR3: CASSSQGTRNQPQHF

V: TRBV28
J: TRBJ1-6
length: 12
CDR3: CASRPSGKTLHF

V: TRBV19
J: TRBJ1-1
length: 16
CDR3: CASSTPTGALNTEAFF